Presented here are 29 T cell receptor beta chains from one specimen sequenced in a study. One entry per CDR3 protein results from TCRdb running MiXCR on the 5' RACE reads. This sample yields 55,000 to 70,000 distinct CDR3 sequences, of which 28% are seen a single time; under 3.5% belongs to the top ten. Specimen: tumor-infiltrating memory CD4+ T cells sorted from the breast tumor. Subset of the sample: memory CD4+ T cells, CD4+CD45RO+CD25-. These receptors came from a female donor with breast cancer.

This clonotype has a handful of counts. Here the CDR3 reads CASSLVARGYEQYF. The CDR3 bases are TGTGCCAGCAGCTTAGTTGCCAGGGGGTACGAGCAGTACTTC. The genes are TRBV11-2 and TRBJ2-7; 7 nucleotides align to TRBD1. The trim removed 1 base at V and 4 bases at J, leaving 4 bases unmatched. This CDR3 contains 14 residues. Germline V gene lookup returns CDR1 SGHAT and CDR2 FQNNGV. Variable domain in full (rest from reference TRBV11-2 and TRBJ2-7): EAGVAQSPRYKIIEKRQSVAFWCNPISGHATLYWYQQILGQGPKLLIQFQNNGVVDDSQLPKDRFSAERLKGVDSTLKIQPAKLEDSAVYLCASSLVARGYEQYFGPGTRLTVT.

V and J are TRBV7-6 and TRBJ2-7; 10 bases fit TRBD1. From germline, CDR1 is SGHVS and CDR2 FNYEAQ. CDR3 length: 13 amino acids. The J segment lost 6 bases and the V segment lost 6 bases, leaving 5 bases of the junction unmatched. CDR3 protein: CASSQDRGGEQYF. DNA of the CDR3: TGTGCCAGCAGTCAGGACAGGGGGGGCGAGCAGTACTTC.

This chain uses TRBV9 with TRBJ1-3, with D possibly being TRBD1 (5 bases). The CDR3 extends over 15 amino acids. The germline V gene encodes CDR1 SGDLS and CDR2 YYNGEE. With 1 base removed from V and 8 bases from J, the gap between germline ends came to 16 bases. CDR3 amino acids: CASSVRGAPEDTIYF. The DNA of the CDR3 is TGTGCCAGCAGCGTAAGAGGGGCGCCGGAGGACACCATATATTTT.

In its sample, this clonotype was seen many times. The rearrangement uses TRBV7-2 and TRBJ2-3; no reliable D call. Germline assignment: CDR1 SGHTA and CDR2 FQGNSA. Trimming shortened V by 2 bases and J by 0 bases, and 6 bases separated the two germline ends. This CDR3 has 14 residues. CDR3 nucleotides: TGTGCCAGCAGCTTATACGCTAGCACAGATACGCAGTATTTT. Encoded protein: CASSLYASTDTQYF.

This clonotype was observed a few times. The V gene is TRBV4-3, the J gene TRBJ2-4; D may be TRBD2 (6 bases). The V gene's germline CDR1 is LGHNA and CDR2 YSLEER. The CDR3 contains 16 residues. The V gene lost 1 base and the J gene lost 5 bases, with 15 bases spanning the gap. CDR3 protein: CASSQVGRGSENIQYF. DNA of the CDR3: TGCGCCAGCAGCCAAGTAGGTCGGGGGTCGGAAAACATTCAGTACTTC.

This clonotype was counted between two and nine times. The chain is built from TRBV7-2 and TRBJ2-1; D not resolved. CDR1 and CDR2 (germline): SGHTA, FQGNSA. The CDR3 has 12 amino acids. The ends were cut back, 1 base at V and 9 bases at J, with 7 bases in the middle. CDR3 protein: CASSLDYGEQFF. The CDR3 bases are TGTGCCAGCAGCTTAGATTACGGTGAGCAGTTCTTC.

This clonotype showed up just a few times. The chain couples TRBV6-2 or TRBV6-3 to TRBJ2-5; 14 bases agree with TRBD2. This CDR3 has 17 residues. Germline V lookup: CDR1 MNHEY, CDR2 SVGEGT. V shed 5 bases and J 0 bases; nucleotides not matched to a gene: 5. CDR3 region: CASSQGLAGVNQETQYF. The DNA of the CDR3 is TGTGCCAGCAGTCAGGGACTAGCGGGGGTCAACCAAGAGACCCAGTACTTC.

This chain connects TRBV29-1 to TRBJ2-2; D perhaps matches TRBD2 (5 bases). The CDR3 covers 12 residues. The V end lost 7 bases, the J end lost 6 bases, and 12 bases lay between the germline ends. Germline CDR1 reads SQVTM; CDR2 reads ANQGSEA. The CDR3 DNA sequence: TGCAGCGCCGATCTAGCAGCCGGGGAGCTGTTTTTT. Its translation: CSADLAAGELFF.

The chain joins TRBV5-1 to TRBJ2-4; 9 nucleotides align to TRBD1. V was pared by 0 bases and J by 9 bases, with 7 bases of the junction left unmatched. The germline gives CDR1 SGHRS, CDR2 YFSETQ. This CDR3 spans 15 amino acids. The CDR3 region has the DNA TGCGCCAGCAGCTTGGGGGACAGGGAGTTCAGCATTCAGTACTTC. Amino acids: CASSLGDREFSIQYF.

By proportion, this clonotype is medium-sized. CDR3 sequence reads: CASRLDPDPHGYTF. The CDR3 nucleotides read TGTGCCAGCAGATTAGACCCGGACCCTCATGGCTACACCTTC. V usage is TRBV6-5 and J usage is TRBJ1-2; D gene ambiguous. The CDR3 totals 14 residues. Germline loops: CDR1 MNHEY, CDR2 SVGAGI. With 6 bases removed from V and 6 bases from J, the gap between germline ends came to 17 bases.

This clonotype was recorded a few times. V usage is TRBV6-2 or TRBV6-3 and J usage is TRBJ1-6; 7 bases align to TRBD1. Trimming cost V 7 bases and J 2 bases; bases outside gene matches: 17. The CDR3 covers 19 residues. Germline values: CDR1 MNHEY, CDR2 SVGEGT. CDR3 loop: CASKNLAGQGDAYNSPLHF. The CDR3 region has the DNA TGTGCCAGCAAAAACCTCGCGGGCCAGGGGGACGCCTATAATTCACCCCTCCACTTT.

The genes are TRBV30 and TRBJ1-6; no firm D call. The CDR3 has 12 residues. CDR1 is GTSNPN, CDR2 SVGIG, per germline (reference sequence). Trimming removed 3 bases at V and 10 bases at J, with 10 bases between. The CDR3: CAWRDSSSPLHF. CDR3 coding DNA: TGTGCCTGGAGGGACTCTAGCTCACCCCTCCACTTT.

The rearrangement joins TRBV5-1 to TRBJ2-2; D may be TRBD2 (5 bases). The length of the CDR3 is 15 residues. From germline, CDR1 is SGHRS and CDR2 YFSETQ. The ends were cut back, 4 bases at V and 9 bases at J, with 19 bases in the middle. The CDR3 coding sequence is TGCGCCAGCAGCGTGCCCGGAGGTCAACATCGGGAGCTGTTTTTT. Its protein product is CASSVPGGQHRELFF.

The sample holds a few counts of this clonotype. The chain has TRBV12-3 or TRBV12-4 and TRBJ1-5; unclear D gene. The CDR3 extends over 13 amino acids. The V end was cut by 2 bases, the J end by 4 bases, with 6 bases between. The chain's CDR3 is CASSLTVNQPQHF. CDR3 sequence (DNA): TGTGCCAGCAGTTTAACCGTAAATCAGCCCCAGCATTTT.

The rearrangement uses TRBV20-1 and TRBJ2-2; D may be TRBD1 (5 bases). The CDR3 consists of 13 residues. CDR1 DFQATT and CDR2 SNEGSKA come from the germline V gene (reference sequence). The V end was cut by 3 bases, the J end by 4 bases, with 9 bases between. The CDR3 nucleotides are TGCAGTGCTAGGGAGACAGTCACCGGGGAGCTGTTTTTT. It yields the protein CSARETVTGELFF.

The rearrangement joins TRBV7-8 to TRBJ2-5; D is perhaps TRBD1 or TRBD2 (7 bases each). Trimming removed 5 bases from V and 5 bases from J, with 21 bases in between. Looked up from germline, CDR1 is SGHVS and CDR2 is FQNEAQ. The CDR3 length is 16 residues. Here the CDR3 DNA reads TGTGCCAGCAGCCCCAGGGGGGGGGCGCTTTCGGAGACCCAGTACTTC. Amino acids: CASSPRGGALSETQYF.

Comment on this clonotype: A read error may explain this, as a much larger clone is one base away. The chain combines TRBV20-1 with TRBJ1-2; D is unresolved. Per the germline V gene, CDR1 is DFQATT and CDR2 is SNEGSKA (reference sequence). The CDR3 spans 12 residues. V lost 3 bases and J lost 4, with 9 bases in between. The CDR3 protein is CSARRVGYGYTF. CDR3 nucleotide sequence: TGCAGTGCTAGGCGGGTTGGCTATGGCTACACCTTC.

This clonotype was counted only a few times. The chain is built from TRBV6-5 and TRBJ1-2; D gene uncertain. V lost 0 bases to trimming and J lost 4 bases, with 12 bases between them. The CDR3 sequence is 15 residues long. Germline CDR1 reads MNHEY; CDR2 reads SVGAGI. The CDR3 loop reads CASSYSKGSLYGYTF. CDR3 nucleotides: TGTGCCAGCAGTTACTCGAAGGGCAGCCTCTATGGCTACACCTTC.

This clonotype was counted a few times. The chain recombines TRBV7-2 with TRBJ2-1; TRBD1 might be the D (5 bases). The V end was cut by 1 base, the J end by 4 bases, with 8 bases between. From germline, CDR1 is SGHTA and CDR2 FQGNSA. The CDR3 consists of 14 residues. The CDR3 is CASSLGGRYNEQFF. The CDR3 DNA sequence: TGTGCCAGCAGCTTAGGGGGCAGATACAATGAGCAGTTCTTC.

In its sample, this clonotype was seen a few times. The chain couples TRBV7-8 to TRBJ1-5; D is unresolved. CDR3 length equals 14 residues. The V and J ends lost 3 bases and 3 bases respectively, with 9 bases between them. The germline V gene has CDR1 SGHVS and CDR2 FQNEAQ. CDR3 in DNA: TGTGCCAGCAGCTTTTCTGTCCTCAATCAGCCCCAGCATTTT. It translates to CASSFSVLNQPQHF.

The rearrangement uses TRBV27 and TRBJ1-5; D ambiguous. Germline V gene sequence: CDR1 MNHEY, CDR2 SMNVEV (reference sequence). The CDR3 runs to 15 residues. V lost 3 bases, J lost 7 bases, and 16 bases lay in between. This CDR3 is CASSFYGDLNQPQHF. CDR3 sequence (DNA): TGTGCCAGCAGTTTTTATGGGGATCTAAACCAGCCCCAGCATTTT.

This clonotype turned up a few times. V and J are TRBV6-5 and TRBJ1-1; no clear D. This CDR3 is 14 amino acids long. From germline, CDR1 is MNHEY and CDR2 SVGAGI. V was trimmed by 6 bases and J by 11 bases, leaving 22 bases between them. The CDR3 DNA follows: TGTGCCAGCAGACCCGGGCCAAATGTTCGCGGGGCTTTCTTT. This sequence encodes CASRPGPNVRGAFF.

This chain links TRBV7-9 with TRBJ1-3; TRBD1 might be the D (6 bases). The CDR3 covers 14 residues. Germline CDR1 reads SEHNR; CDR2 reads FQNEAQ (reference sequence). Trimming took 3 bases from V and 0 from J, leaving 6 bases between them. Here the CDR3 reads CASSLGASGNTIYF. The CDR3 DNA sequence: TGTGCCAGCAGCTTGGGGGCCTCTGGAAACACCATATATTTT.

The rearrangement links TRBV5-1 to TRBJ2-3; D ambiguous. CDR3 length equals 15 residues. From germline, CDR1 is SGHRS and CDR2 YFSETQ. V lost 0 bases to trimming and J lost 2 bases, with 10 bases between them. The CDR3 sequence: CASSLEGSPTDTQYF. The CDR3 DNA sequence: TGCGCCAGCAGCTTGGAGGGCAGTCCCACAGATACGCAGTATTTT.

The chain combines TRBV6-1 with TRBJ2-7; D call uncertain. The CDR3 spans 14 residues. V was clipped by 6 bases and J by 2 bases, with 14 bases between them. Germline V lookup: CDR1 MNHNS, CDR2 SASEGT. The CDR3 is CASRADQHPYEQYF. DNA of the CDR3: TGTGCCAGCAGAGCAGACCAACATCCCTACGAGCAGTACTTC.

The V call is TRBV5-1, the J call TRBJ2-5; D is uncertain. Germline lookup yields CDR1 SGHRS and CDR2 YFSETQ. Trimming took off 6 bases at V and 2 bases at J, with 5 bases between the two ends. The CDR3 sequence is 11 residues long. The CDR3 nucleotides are TGCGCCAGCAAGACTCAAGAGACCCAGTACTTC. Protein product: CASKTQETQYF.

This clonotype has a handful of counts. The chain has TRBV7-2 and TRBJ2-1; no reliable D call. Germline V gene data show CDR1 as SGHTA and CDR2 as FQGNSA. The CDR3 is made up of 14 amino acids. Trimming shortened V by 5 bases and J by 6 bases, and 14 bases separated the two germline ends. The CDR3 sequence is CASSPLHSSNEQFF. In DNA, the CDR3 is TGTGCCAGCAGCCCATTACATTCGAGCAATGAGCAGTTCTTC.

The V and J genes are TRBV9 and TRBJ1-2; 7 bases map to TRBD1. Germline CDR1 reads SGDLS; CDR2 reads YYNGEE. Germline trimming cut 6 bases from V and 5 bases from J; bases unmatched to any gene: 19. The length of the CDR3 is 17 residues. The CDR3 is CASTPSGAAGGIYGYTF. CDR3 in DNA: TGTGCCAGCACCCCAAGCGGGGCAGCAGGGGGGATTTATGGCTACACCTTC.

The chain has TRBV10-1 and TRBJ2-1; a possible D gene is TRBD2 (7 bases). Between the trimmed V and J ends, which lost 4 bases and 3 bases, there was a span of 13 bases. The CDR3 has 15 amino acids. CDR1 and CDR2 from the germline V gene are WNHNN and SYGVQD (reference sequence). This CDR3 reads CASSAGRGFYNEQFF. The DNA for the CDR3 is TGCGCCAGCAGTGCAGGGAGGGGGTTCTACAATGAGCAGTTCTTC.